The 13 T cell receptor beta chains below come from one sample, sequenced in a study of technical replicates of blood from a few donors. Produced via immunoSEQ multiplex PCR; TCRdb's table is partial and in-frame only. In the table there are tens of thousands of clones, around 91% of which are singletons. The sequenced sample consisted of T cells isolated from PBMCs. The receptors were gathered from a human donor in good health.

The CDR3: CASSLGELTEQYF. The DNA for the CDR3 is TGCGCCAGCAGCTTGGGGGAGTTAACCGAGCAGTACTTC. V gene TRBV5-1 combines with J gene TRBJ2-7; D may be TRBD2 (5 bases). CDR1 and CDR2 from the germline V gene are SGHRS and YFSETQ. Trimming took off 0 bases at V and 6 bases at J, with 10 bases between the two ends. The CDR3 has 13 amino acids.

The J gene is TRBJ2-7, the V gene TRBV5-4, with D perhaps matching TRBD2 (5 bases). Germline CDR1 reads SGHNT; CDR2 reads YYREEE (reference sequence). The CDR3 has 16 amino acids. Trimming shortened V by 0 bases and J by 4 bases, and 17 bases separated the two germline ends. CDR3 residues: CASSLARGSLRYEQYF. The CDR3 DNA reads as TGTGCCAGCAGCTTGGCAAGAGGGTCCCTCAGGTACGAGCAGTACTTC.

The V call is TRBV5-1, the J call TRBJ1-2; D is unresolved. The CDR3 contains 12 residues. The V end lost 0 bases, the J end lost 5 bases, and 5 bases lay between the germline ends. The germline CDR1 and CDR2 sequences are SGHRS and YFSETQ. CDR3 protein: CASSLDEYGYTF. CDR3 coding DNA: TGCGCCAGCAGCTTGGACGAGTATGGCTACACCTTC.

This sequence joins TRBV19 and TRBJ1-2; D might be TRBD1 (5 bases). This CDR3 is 13 amino acids long. Per germline, CDR1 LNHDA and CDR2 SQIVND (reference sequence). V gave up 8 bases and J gave up 0 bases, with 10 bases separating them. This chain's CDR3 is CASVPGANYGYTF. The CDR3 DNA reads TGTGCCAGTGTTCCGGGGGCTAACTATGGCTACACCTTC.

This chain connects TRBV5-6 to TRBJ2-1; D not certain. The ends were cut back, 4 bases at V and 3 bases at J, with 2 bases in the middle. From germline, CDR1 is SGHDT and CDR2 YYEEEE. This CDR3 contains 11 residues. In DNA form, the CDR3 reads TGTGCCAGCAGCCACTACAATGAGCAGTTCTTC. It specifies CASSHYNEQFF.

The chain combines TRBV5-6 with TRBJ2-3; 7 bases are a match to TRBD2. V lost 2 bases to trimming and J lost 1 base; unmatched junction nucleotides: 4. The CDR3 has 15 amino acids. Germline CDR1 reads SGHDT; CDR2 reads YYEEEE. In DNA, the CDR3 is TGTGCCAGCAGCTTTGGGCTAGCGGGCACAGATACGCAGTATTTT. Translation: CASSFGLAGTDTQYF.

The V gene is TRBV4-3, the J gene TRBJ2-3, with TRBD2 matching over 10 bases. With V trimmed by 0 bases and J by 4 bases, 10 bases remained unmatched. Germline assignment: CDR1 LGHNA and CDR2 YSLEER. This CDR3 region has 18 residues. The CDR3 spells CASSQDLLLAGVPDTQYF. CDR3 sequence (DNA): TGCGCCAGCAGCCAAGATCTGCTCCTAGCGGGAGTCCCAGATACGCAGTATTTT.

The V gene is TRBV4-2, the J gene TRBJ1-2; no firm D call. This CDR3 is 14 amino acids long. Trimming left V 4 bases short and J 2 bases short, with 11 bases between. The germline V gene encodes CDR1 LGHNA and CDR2 YNFKEQ. The CDR3 spells CASSLDTRNYGYTF. CDR3 sequence (DNA): TGTGCCAGCAGCCTTGACACGAGAAACTATGGCTACACCTTC.

This chain links TRBV14 with TRBJ2-1; 7 bases match TRBD2. The germline V gene encodes CDR1 SGHDN and CDR2 FVKESK. J gave up 7 bases and V 8 bases, and 8 bases lay outside the gene matches. This CDR3 spans 13 amino acids. CDR3 loop: CASGREWVNEQFF. The DNA for the CDR3 is TGTGCCAGCGGGCGGGAGTGGGTAAATGAGCAGTTCTTC. Full variable domain (remainder filled in from reference TRBV14 and TRBJ2-1): EAGVTQFPSHSVIEKGQTVTLRCDPISGHDNLYWYRRVMGKEIKFLLHFVKESKQDESGMPNNRFLAERTGGTYSTLKVQPAELEDSGVYFCASGREWVNEQFFGPGTRLTVL.

The rearrangement uses TRBV9 and TRBJ1-2, with a tentative D call TRBD1 (5 bases). The germline CDR1 and CDR2 sequences are SGDLS and YYNGEE. The CDR3 covers 14 residues. Trimming pared 2 bases from V and 1 base from J, leaving 9 bases between. The CDR3 DNA follows: TGTGCCAGCAGCGTTGACAGTCTTAACTATGGCTACACCTTC. It specifies CASSVDSLNYGYTF.

This clone has a single count. The V gene is TRBV5-1, the J gene TRBJ2-3, with 9 bases fitting TRBD2. Germline-derived CDR1 and CDR2 are SGHRS and YFSETQ. The CDR3 spans 16 residues. V shed 2 bases and J 2 bases; nucleotides not matched to a gene: 6. CDR3: CASSFSGGPTTDTQYF. The CDR3 DNA reads as TGCGCCAGCAGCTTTAGCGGGGGCCCTACCACAGATACGCAGTATTTT.

J is TRBJ2-1 and V is TRBV15; 11 bases line up with TRBD2. V gave up 9 bases and J gave up 7 bases; unmatched junction bases: 8. The CDR3 spans 14 residues. Germline V CDR1 and CDR2: LNHNV, YYDKDF (reference sequence). The CDR3 bases are TGTGCCACAGATCTAGCGGGAGGAAGTAATGAGCAGTTCTTC. Protein product: CATDLAGGSNEQFF.

This chain connects TRBV9 to TRBJ2-1, with D possibly being TRBD2 (5 bases). Germline V gene lookup returns CDR1 SGDLS and CDR2 YYNGEE. V was trimmed by 3 bases and J by 2 bases, leaving 9 bases between them. The CDR3 sequence is 14 residues long. The CDR3 spells CASSDGSPYNEQFF. The CDR3 DNA reads TGTGCCAGCAGCGATGGGAGTCCCTACAATGAGCAGTTCTTC.